Listed here are 26 T cell receptor beta chains from one sample, sequenced in a study of blood T cell repertoires in COVID-19. Clones were read by immunoSEQ multiplex PCR, and TCRdb kept only the in-frame ones, dropping some. The table includes about 130,000 clones, about 88% detected once. Sequencing was carried out using peripheral blood. The receptor source for this set is a man aged 60 to 69 with COVID-19, enrolled during active disease.

The rearrangement links TRBV5-1 to TRBJ2-2; the D gene is possibly TRBD1 (6 bases). The CDR3 loop spans 13 amino acids. Germline V lookup: CDR1 SGHRS, CDR2 YFSETQ. V lost 2 bases, J lost 7 bases, and 9 bases lay in between. For the CDR3, the DNA is TGCGCCAGCAGCTTACAGGGATTCGGGGAGCTGTTTTTT. This translates into CASSLQGFGELFF. The variable domain in full, completed from reference TRBV5-1 and TRBJ2-2, reads KAGVTQTPRYLIKTRGQQVTLSCSPISGHRSVSWYQQTPGQGLQFLFEYFSETQRNKGNFPGRFSGRQFSNSRSEMNVSTLELGDSALYLCASSLQGFGELFFGEGSRLTVL.

The CDR3 sequence is CASSIGQVQETQYF. CDR3 nucleotides: TGTGCCAGTAGTATAGGACAGGTTCAAGAGACCCAGTACTTC. This rearrangement joins TRBV19 to TRBJ2-5; D perhaps matches TRBD1 (6 bases). The CDR3 has 14 amino acids. The V gene lost 1 base and the J gene lost 2 bases, with 8 bases spanning the gap. CDR1 and CDR2 from the germline V gene are LNHDA and SQIVND (reference sequence).

The chain couples TRBV7-8 to TRBJ2-7, with a tentative D call TRBD2 (5 bases). Trimming removed 5 bases from V and 7 bases from J, with 15 bases in between. Germline values: CDR1 SGHVS, CDR2 FQNEAQ. The CDR3 runs to 13 residues. CDR3 nucleotides: TGTGCCAGCAGCCCCACTAGGGATCGGGAGCAGTACTTC. Its protein is CASSPTRDREQYF.

V is TRBV11-3 and J is TRBJ2-7; D uncertain. Germline V lookup: CDR1 SGHNT, CDR2 YENEEA. CDR3 length: 13 amino acids. V was clipped by 1 base and J by 3 bases, with 7 bases between them. The CDR3 loop reads CASSLGQDYEQYF. The CDR3 DNA reads TGTGCCAGCAGCTTAGGGCAGGACTACGAGCAGTACTTC.

The V call is TRBV3-1 (or the pseudogene TRBV3-2), the J call TRBJ2-3; 7 positions match TRBD2. This CDR3 has 15 amino acids. V lost 4 bases and J lost 6; bases outside the gene matches: 10. CDR1 and CDR2 from the germline V gene are LGHDT and YNNKEL (reference sequence). CDR3 in amino acids: CASSPRAGEGDTQYF. DNA for the CDR3: TGTGCCAGCAGCCCCCGGGCGGGAGAGGGGGATACGCAGTATTTT.

The V call is TRBV19, the J call TRBJ1-5; perhaps TRBD1 as D (5 bases). Germline CDR1 reads LNHDA; CDR2 reads SQIVND (reference sequence). The CDR3 totals 17 residues. V was cut by 6 bases and J by 4 bases, with 22 bases left in between. CDR3 DNA sequence: TGTGCCAGTAGCCTGACAGCCGGGTCGACACGAAATCAGCCCCAGCATTTT. Translating it yields CASSLTAGSTRNQPQHF.

V usage is TRBV3-1 (or the pseudogene TRBV3-2) and J usage is TRBJ2-7; 11 bases map to TRBD2. The CDR3 runs to 14 residues. The trim removed 4 bases at V and 3 bases at J, leaving 2 bases unmatched. Germline lookup yields CDR1 LGHDT and CDR2 YNNKEL (reference sequence). CDR3 in DNA: TGTGCCAGCAGCCCCACTAGCGGGAGCTACGAGCAGTACTTC. Its translation: CASSPTSGSYEQYF.

This clone was seen only a few times. The chain links TRBV11-2 to TRBJ2-1; TRBD2 matches at 9 bases. V was pared by 5 bases and J by 2 bases, with 4 bases of the junction left unmatched. Germline V lookup: CDR1 SGHAT, CDR2 FQNNGV. The CDR3 spans 15 residues. The CDR3 here is CASSPEREAYNEQFF. As DNA, the CDR3 is TGTGCCAGCAGCCCTGAGCGGGAGGCCTACAATGAGCAGTTCTTC. The variable domain in full, with the rest retrieved from reference TRBV11-2 and TRBJ2-1, is EAGVAQSPRYKIIEKRQSVAFWCNPISGHATLYWYQQILGQGPKLLIQFQNNGVVDDSQLPKDRFSAERLKGVDSTLKIQPAKLEDSAVYLCASSPEREAYNEQFFGPGTRLTVL.

V is TRBV6-5 and J is TRBJ2-7; D call uncertain. V dropped 4 bases and J dropped 0 bases, with 7 bases sitting between them. There are 13 residues in the CDR3. Germline CDR1 MNHEY, CDR2 SVGAGI. The CDR3: CASSLTRSYEQYF. Written as DNA, the CDR3 is TGTGCCAGCAGTTTGACACGCTCCTACGAGCAGTACTTC.

V gene TRBV9 combines with J gene TRBJ1-1; the D gene is possibly TRBD1 (6 bases). The CDR3 runs 15 residues. Deletions cut 4 bases from V and 3 bases from J, with 16 bases between. CDR1 is SGDLS, CDR2 YYNGEE, per germline. In DNA, the CDR3 is TGTGCCAGCAGCCCTCTGGGGGGGGCGGACACTGAAGCTTTCTTT. It yields the protein CASSPLGGADTEAFF.

This chain connects TRBV11-2 to TRBJ2-7; 7 bases are shared with TRBD1. Germline CDR1 and CDR2: SGHAT and FQNNGV. The CDR3 covers 15 residues. V lost 2 bases, J lost 9 bases, and 13 bases stayed unmatched. Here the CDR3 DNA reads TGTGCCAGCAGCTTAACCCCAGGGGGTGAAGGTGGGCAGTACTTC. Its protein product is CASSLTPGGEGGQYF.

V gene TRBV28 combines with J gene TRBJ2-7; 8 nucleotides agree with TRBD1. Germline V gene sequence: CDR1 MDHEN, CDR2 SYDVKM. This CDR3 comprises 16 residues. Trimming cost V 5 bases and J 4 bases; bases outside gene matches: 13. The CDR3 loop reads CASSPHGQGLMYEQYF. The CDR3 bases are TGTGCCAGCAGTCCCCACGGACAGGGTCTTATGTACGAGCAGTACTTC.

The rearrangement links TRBV11-3 to TRBJ2-7, with D perhaps TRBD1 (6 bases). Germline loops: CDR1 SGHNT, CDR2 YENEEA. The V end lost 5 bases, the J end lost 3 bases, and 14 bases lay between the germline ends. CDR3 length: 14 residues. CDR3 DNA sequence: TGTGCCAGCAGCGAAGCGGACAGCGACTACGAGCAGTACTTC. Its protein product is CASSEADSDYEQYF.

This clone appeared a single time. At one end, the junction sequence differs from germline, possibly due to a read error. This chain connects TRBV12-3 or TRBV12-4 to TRBJ1-2; D is perhaps TRBD1 (6 bases). The CDR3 consists of 12 residues. The DNA of the CDR3 is TGCGGCAGCAGACAGGCGAACTATGGCTACACCTTC. It codes for CGSRQANYGYTF.

The chain uses TRBV27 and TRBJ2-7; TRBD2 might be the D (5 bases). The CDR3 runs to 14 residues. Germline-derived CDR1 and CDR2 are MNHEY and SMNVEV (reference sequence). V lost 1 base and J lost 2, with 9 bases in between. CDR3 region: CASSLYPGTYEQYF. CDR3 sequence (DNA): TGTGCCAGCAGTTTATATCCGGGGACCTACGAGCAGTACTTC.

This sequence joins TRBV27 and TRBJ2-2; 8 positions agree with TRBD1. From germline, CDR1 is MNHEY and CDR2 SMNVEV (reference sequence). The CDR3 spans 18 residues. Trimming cost V 2 bases and J 3 bases; bases outside gene matches: 11. CDR3 sequence (DNA): TGTGCCAGCAGTTTACCCCCCCTGGGACAGGAACACACCGGGGAGCTGTTTTTT. Translation gives CASSLPPLGQEHTGELFF.

The chain is built from TRBV6-6 and TRBJ1-5; D is undetermined. The germline CDR1 and CDR2 sequences are MNHNY and SVGAGI (reference sequence). This CDR3 spans 15 amino acids. V was cut by 7 bases and J by 7 bases, with 20 bases left in between. Here the CDR3 reads CASTSTGEGGQPQHF. In DNA form, the CDR3 reads TGTGCCAGCACTTCAACCGGGGAGGGCGGGCAGCCCCAGCATTTT.

The rearrangement joins TRBV19 to TRBJ1-5; maybe TRBD1 (5 bases). Germline values: CDR1 LNHDA, CDR2 SQIVND (reference sequence). CDR3 size: 14 residues. Trimming removed 7 bases at V and 4 bases at J, with 14 bases between. CDR3 nucleotides: TGTGCCAGTACTGAAAGGGGCCCTAATCAGCCCCAGCATTTT. Translating gives CASTERGPNQPQHF. The full variable domain, its missing parts supplied by reference TRBV19 and TRBJ1-5, is DGGITQSPKYLFRKEGQNVTLSCEQNLNHDAMYWYRQDPGQGLRLIYYSQIVNDFQKGDIAEGYSVSREKKESFPLTVTSAQKNPTAFYLCASTERGPNQPQHFGDGTRLSIL.

The sample holds one count of this clone. The V gene is TRBV6-5, the J gene TRBJ1-5; the match to TRBD1 covers 9 bases. Germline V CDR1 and CDR2: MNHEY, SVGAGI. This CDR3 contains 13 residues. Losses at the gene ends were 4 bases for V and 7 bases for J; bases not matched to a gene: 2. This CDR3 is CASSWTGEQPQHF. The CDR3 DNA reads as TGTGCCAGCAGTTGGACAGGGGAACAGCCCCAGCATTTT.

This chain connects TRBV5-1 to TRBJ2-1; D may be TRBD1 (5 bases). The CDR3 has 15 amino acids. In germline, CDR1 is SGHRS, CDR2 YFSETQ. V shed 0 bases and J shed 9 bases, with 16 bases lying between them. The CDR3 region is CASSLEVGVNGEQFF. CDR3 bases: TGCGCCAGCAGCTTGGAAGTAGGGGTCAATGGTGAGCAGTTCTTC. The whole variable domain, remainder taken from reference TRBV5-1 and TRBJ2-1, is KAGVTQTPRYLIKTRGQQVTLSCSPISGHRSVSWYQQTPGQGLQFLFEYFSETQRNKGNFPGRFSGRQFSNSRSEMNVSTLELGDSALYLCASSLEVGVNGEQFFGPGTRLTVL.

The chain combines TRBV19 with TRBJ2-2, with 11 bases matching TRBD2. Per germline, CDR1 LNHDA and CDR2 SQIVND (reference sequence). CDR3 size: 15 residues. Trimming took 10 bases from V and 4 from J; bases not matched to a gene: 8. CDR3 DNA: TGTGCCATTACTAGCGGGAGTCGTGGCACCGGGGAGCTGTTTTTT. Translating gives CAITSGSRGTGELFF.

The V and J genes are TRBV9 and TRBJ1-6; 8 bases are shared with TRBD1. The CDR3 consists of 15 residues. Germline values: CDR1 SGDLS, CDR2 YYNGEE. Trimming at V came to 2 bases and at J to 7 bases, leaving 5 bases not matched to a gene. This CDR3 reads CASSVWTGRNSPLHF. CDR3 in DNA: TGTGCCAGCAGCGTTTGGACAGGGCGCAATTCACCCCTCCACTTT.

The chain carries TRBV7-9 and TRBJ2-1; tentatively, D is TRBD2 (6 bases). There are 17 residues in the CDR3. With 8 bases removed from V and 7 bases from J, the gap between germline ends came to 27 bases. Germline CDR1 and CDR2: SEHNR and FQNEAQ (reference sequence). This chain's CDR3 is CASGPLLGIRGRNEQFF. The CDR3 nucleotides are TGTGCCAGCGGACCCCTCCTGGGGATACGGGGGAGAAATGAGCAGTTCTTC.

As DNA, the CDR3 is TGCGCCAGCAGCCAAGCAGATGTAAATGAGCAGTTCTTC. It specifies CASSQADVNEQFF. The chain has TRBV4-1 and TRBJ2-1; D ambiguous. There are 13 residues in the CDR3. V dropped 1 base and J dropped 7 bases, with 8 bases sitting between them. CDR1 is MGHRA, CDR2 YSYEKL, per germline.

CDR3 in DNA: TGTGCCAGCAGTCCCCGGTTCGGGGGAGCCTACGAGCAGTACTTC. It codes for CASSPRFGGAYEQYF. This chain joins TRBV6-2 or TRBV6-3 and TRBJ2-7; D possibly corresponds to TRBD2 (6 bases). Germline CDR1 and CDR2: MNHEY and SVGEGT. This CDR3 has 15 residues. V shed 5 bases and J shed 2 bases, with 16 bases lying between them.

The CDR3 region has the DNA TGCGCCAGCAGCCAAGATTTTCGGGGTAACTCGCCGGATTATAATTCACCCCTCCACTTT. This gives the protein CASSQDFRGNSPDYNSPLHF. The chain is built from TRBV4-1 and TRBJ1-6; D remains unclear. Germline V gene data show CDR1 as MGHRA and CDR2 as YSYEKL. This CDR3 is 20 amino acids long. The ends were cut back, 0 bases at V and 4 bases at J, with 22 bases in the middle.